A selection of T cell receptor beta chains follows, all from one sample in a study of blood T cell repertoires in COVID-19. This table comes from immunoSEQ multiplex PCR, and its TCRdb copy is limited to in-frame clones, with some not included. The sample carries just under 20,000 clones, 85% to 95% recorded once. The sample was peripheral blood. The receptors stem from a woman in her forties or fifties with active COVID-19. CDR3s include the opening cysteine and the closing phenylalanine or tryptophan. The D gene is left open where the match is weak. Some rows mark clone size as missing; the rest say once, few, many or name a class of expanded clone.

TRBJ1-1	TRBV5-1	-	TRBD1	CASQGQGNTEAFF	TGCGCCAGCCAGGGACAGGGGAACACTGAAGCTTTCTTT
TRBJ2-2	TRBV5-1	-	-	CASSLRTANTGELFF	TGCGCCAGCAGCTTAAGGACAGCGAACACCGGGGAGCTGTTTTTT
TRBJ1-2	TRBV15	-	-	CATSPRGSHGYTF	TGTGCCACCAGCCCCCGCGGCTCGCATGGCTACACCTTC
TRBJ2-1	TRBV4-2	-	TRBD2	CASSQTATSASYNEQFF	TGTGCCAGCAGCCAGACCGCGACTAGCGCCTCCTACAATGAGCAGTTCTTC
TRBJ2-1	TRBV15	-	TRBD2	CATSRGGGSVNEQFF	TGTGCCACCAGCAGAGGGGGCGGGAGTGTCAATGAGCAGTTCTTC
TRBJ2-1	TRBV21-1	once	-	CASSKRPEEGASYNEQFF	TGTGCCAGCAGCAAACGTCCCGAGGAGGGGGCTTCCTACAATGAGCAGTTCTTC
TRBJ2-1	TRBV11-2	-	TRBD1	CASSLRDRGINEQFF	TGTGCCAGCAGCCTCCGGGACAGGGGGATCAATGAGCAGTTCTTC
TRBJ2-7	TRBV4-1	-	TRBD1	CASSLDRGTYEQYF	TGCGCCAGCAGCCTGGACAGGGGCACCTACGAGCAGTACTTC
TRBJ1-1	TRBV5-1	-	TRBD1	CASSTGVAMNTEAFF	TGCGCCAGCAGCACAGGGGTGGCTATGAACACTGAAGCTTTCTTT
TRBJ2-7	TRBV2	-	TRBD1	CATKSGTGPYEQYF	TGTGCCACAAAATCCGGGACAGGACCCTACGAGCAGTACTTC
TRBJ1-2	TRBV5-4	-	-	CASTRQGGAYGYTF	TGTGCCAGCACCCGACAAGGTGGGGCCTATGGCTACACCTTC
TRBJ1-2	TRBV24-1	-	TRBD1	CATSETGGNYGYTF	TGTGCCACCAGTGAGACAGGGGGGAACTATGGCTACACCTTC
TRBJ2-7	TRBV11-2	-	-	CASSRDRESYEQYF	TGTGCCAGCAGCCGAGACAGAGAATCCTACGAGCAGTACTTC
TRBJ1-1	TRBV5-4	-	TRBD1	CASSLAKQGNSEAFF	TGTGCCAGCAGCTTGGCCAAACAGGGGAATTCTGAAGCTTTCTTT
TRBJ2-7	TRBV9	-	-	CASSPHLETYEQYF	TGTGCCAGCAGCCCACACCTGGAGACCTACGAGCAGTACTTC
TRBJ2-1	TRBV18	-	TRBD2	CASSPLISGSSDNEQFF	TGTGCCAGCTCACCACTAATTAGCGGGAGCTCTGACAATGAGCAGTTCTTC
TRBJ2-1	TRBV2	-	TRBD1	CASLRQGVNEQFF	TGTGCCAGCTTAAGACAGGGGGTCAATGAGCAGTTCTTC
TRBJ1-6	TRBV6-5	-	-	CASSYGDRRQNSPLHF	TGTGCCAGCAGTTACGGCGACAGGAGACAGAATTCACCCCTCCACTTT
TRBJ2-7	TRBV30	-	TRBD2	CAWSSGLAGSSYEQYF	TGTGCCTGGAGTTCAGGACTAGCGGGTAGCTCCTACGAGCAGTACTTC
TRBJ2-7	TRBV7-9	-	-	CASSTPHPPGEQYF	TGTGCCAGCAGCACACCTCATCCCCCGGGGGAGCAGTACTTC
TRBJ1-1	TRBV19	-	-	CASSIYYEAFF	TGTGCCAGTAGTATCTACTATGAAGCTTTCTTT
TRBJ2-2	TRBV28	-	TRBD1	CASSLRGQLTGELFF	TGTGCCAGCAGTTTAAGGGGACAGCTCACCGGGGAGCTGTTTTTT
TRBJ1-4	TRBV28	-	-	CASSLDQGYQEKLFF	TGTGCCAGCAGTTTAGATCAGGGCTATCAGGAAAAACTGTTTTTT
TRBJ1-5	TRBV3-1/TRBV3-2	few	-	CASSQTSEGPQHF	TGTGCCAGCAGCCAAACGTCGGAGGGGCCCCAGCATTTT
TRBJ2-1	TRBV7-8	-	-	CASTRDSPQFF	TGTGCCAGCACCCGGGACTCCCCGCAGTTCTTC
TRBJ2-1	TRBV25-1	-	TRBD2	CASSYAGAGNEQFF	TGTGCCAGCAGTTACGCGGGAGCTGGCAATGAGCAGTTCTTC
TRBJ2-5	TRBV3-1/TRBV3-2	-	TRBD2	CASSQFRIAGGLQETQYF	TGTGCCAGCAGCCAATTTCGTATAGCGGGAGGCCTACAAGAGACCCAGTACTTC
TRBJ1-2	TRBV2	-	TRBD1	CASSEVRTGGGGYTF	TGTGCCAGCAGTGAAGTCAGGACAGGGGGTGGTGGCTACACCTTC
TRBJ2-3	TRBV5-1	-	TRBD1	CASSSGQGDADTQYF	TGCGCCAGCAGCTCGGGACAGGGGGATGCAGATACGCAGTATTTT